These 4 T cell receptor beta chains share one sample of origin, sequenced in a study of T-cell reconstitution after alpha-beta-depleted transplantation in children. A library of TCRbeta sequences, prepared with unique molecular identifiers, was generated. TCRdb redid the calling of the PCR reads with MiXCR, one entry per CDR3 protein. The profile shows 500,000 to 600,000 distinct CDR3 sequences, around 19% of them singletons. This sample comprised PBMCs from the stem cell graft donor, obtained from the stem cell graft. The receptor set was obtained from a human donor who donated a stem cell graft to a child with acute lymphoblastic leukemia.

CDR3 bases: TGTGCCAGCAGGATTGGGAGTTCCTACGAGCAGTACTTC. Protein product: CASRIGSSYEQYF. V gene TRBV6-1 combines with J gene TRBJ2-7; possibly TRBD2 for D (5 bases). There are 13 residues in the CDR3. Germline V gives CDR1 MNHNS, CDR2 SASEGT. V was cut by 6 bases and J by 1 base, with 10 bases left in between.

This clonotype was picked up a small number of times. The V call is TRBV20-1, the J call TRBJ1-1; D gene ambiguous. Germline V gene data show CDR1 as DFQATT and CDR2 as SNEGSKA (reference sequence). This CDR3 comprises 14 residues. Between the trimmed V and J ends, which lost 5 bases and 0 bases, there was a span of 13 bases. Here the CDR3 DNA reads TGCAGTGCTCAACTGCAGACCATGAACACTGAAGCTTTCTTT. Translated, it gives CSAQLQTMNTEAFF.

The chain recombines TRBV27 with TRBJ2-6, with D perhaps matching TRBD2 (6 bases). Germline lookup yields CDR1 MNHEY and CDR2 SMNVEV (reference sequence). CDR3 length equals 16 residues. V dropped 9 bases and J dropped 0 bases, with 15 bases sitting between them. Here the CDR3 reads CASKEGFPSGANVLTF. The CDR3 nucleotides are TGTGCCAGTAAGGAGGGGTTTCCCTCTGGGGCCAACGTCCTGACTTTC. The variable domain in full, with the rest retrieved from reference TRBV27 and TRBJ2-6, is EAQVTQNPRYLITVTGKKLTVTCSQNMNHEYMSWYRQDPGLGLRQIYYSMNVEVTDKGDVPEGYKVSRKEKRNFPLILESPSPNQTSLYFCASKEGFPSGANVLTFGAGSRLTVL.

This chain uses TRBV21-1 with TRBJ2-3; the table names TRBD2, a call not compared with the DNA. TRBV21-1 is a documented pseudogene. The length of the CDR3 is 19 residues. The CDR3, as DNA: TGTGCCAGCACCAAAAGGATACCCGGGACTAAGCTCCGGTGGTTGACGCAGTATTTT. Its protein is CASTKRIPGTKLRWLTQYF.